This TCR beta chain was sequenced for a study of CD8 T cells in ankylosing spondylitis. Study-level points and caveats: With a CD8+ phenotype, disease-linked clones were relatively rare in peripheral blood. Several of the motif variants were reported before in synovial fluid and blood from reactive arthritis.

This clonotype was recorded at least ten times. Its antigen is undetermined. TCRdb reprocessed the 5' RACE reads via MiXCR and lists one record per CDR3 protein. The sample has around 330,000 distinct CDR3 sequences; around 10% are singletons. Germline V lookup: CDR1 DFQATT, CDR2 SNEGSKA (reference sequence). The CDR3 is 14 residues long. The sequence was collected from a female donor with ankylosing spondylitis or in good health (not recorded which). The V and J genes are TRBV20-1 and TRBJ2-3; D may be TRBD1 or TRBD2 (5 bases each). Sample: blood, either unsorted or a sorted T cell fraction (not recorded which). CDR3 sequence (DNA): TGCTCCCGACTTACAGGACTTGGCACAGATACGCAGTATTTT. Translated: CSRLTGLGTDTQYF.